One and the same sample provided the 26 T cell receptor beta chains below, sequenced in a study of monozygotic twins with inflammatory bowel disease. Using the 5' RACE reads, TCRdb records one entry per CDR3 protein without DNA. This sample's clone table lists about 420,000 distinct CDR3 sequences. Sequences were obtained from blood. All receptors come from a human donor with ulcerative colitis or Crohn's disease, or a healthy co-twin of an affected twin (not recorded which).

The chain couples TRBV28 to TRBJ1-5. The CDR3 runs 14 residues. Germline CDR1 and CDR2: MDHEN and SYDVKM. The CDR3 loop is CAADFFGSNQPQHF.

The gene calls are TRBV19 and TRBJ2-5. The CDR3 length is 14 residues. Germline CDR1 LNHDA, CDR2 SQIVND (reference sequence). This CDR3 reads CASSMNQLQETQYF.

The J gene is TRBJ2-2, the V gene TRBV5-6. The CDR3 consists of 13 residues. Germline V gene sequence: CDR1 SGHDT, CDR2 YYEEEE. CDR3: CASSLVRSGELFF.

CDR3 sequence reads: CSARTLGGGGRTSGSNEQFF. The chain links TRBV20-1 to TRBJ2-1; TCRdb names TRBD2, which stays unverified in the absence of DNA. The CDR3 is 20 amino acids. Looked up from germline, CDR1 is DFQATT and CDR2 is SNEGSKA (reference sequence).

This chain uses TRBV3-1 with TRBJ2-7; TCRdb's D call, TRBD2, is unchecked because there is no DNA. Germline V lookup: CDR1 LGHDT, CDR2 YNNKEL (reference sequence). CDR3 length: 18 residues. CDR3: CASSHGLAGGGSSYEQYF.

The chain links TRBV5-1 to TRBJ1-4; the D call of TRBD1 rests on TCRdb alone, since no DNA is present to check it. The CDR3 runs to 13 residues. The germline V gene encodes CDR1 SGHRS and CDR2 YFSETQ. CDR3 sequence reads: CASSRGGDEKLFF.

The genes are TRBV11-1 and TRBJ2-5. The CDR3 contains 12 residues. Germline V gene data show CDR1 as SGHAT and CDR2 as FQDESV (reference sequence). CDR3 sequence reads: CASSPYQETQYF.

The chain has TRBV18 and TRBJ2-1. The CDR3 extends over 12 amino acids. Germline V CDR1 and CDR2: KGHSH, LQKENI. This CDR3 reads CASSPRGGEQFF.

The chain links TRBV7-2 to TRBJ1-4; the TCRdb call, TRBD1, lacks DNA for checking. CDR1 and CDR2 from the germline V gene are SGHTA and FQGNSA. The CDR3 is made up of 14 amino acids. This CDR3 reads CASRGGRTNEKLFF.

V usage is TRBV7-3 and J usage is TRBJ2-2. CDR1 is SGHTA, CDR2 FQGTGA, per germline. This CDR3 contains 13 residues. The CDR3: CASSLDQFGELFF. Together with reference TRBV7-3 and TRBJ2-2, the CDR3 gives the full variable domain: GAGVSQTPSNKVTEKGKYVELRCDPISGHTALYWYRQSLGQGPEFLIYFQGTGAADDSGLPNDRFFAVRPEGSVSTLKIQRTERGDSAVYLCASSLDQFGELFFGEGSRLTVL.

The V call is TRBV7-2, the J call TRBJ2-1; TCRdb's D call of TRBD1 is untestable without DNA. There are 12 residues in the CDR3. From germline, CDR1 is SGHTA and CDR2 FQGNSA. The CDR3 reads CASSLVGTEQFF.

The CDR3 spells CASSTGTGDEKLFF. The chain recombines TRBV25-1 with TRBJ1-4; with no DNA, the TCRdb D assignment of TRBD1 cannot be verified. The germline V gene has CDR1 MGHDK and CDR2 SYGVNS. The CDR3 is 14 residues long.

The chain joins TRBV11-2 to TRBJ2-7. The V gene's germline CDR1 is SGHAT and CDR2 FQNNGV. This CDR3 region has 14 residues. The CDR3 sequence: CASSLDLADYEQYF.

The chain recombines TRBV29-1 with TRBJ1-1. Germline V gives CDR1 SQVTM, CDR2 ANQGSEA. The CDR3 extends over 12 amino acids. The CDR3 sequence: CSGREFGTEAFF.

The V call is TRBV5-4, the J call TRBJ1-2. Germline loops: CDR1 SGHNT, CDR2 YYREEE (reference sequence). The CDR3 is made up of 18 amino acids. CDR3 region: CASSPNAQLGVLNYGYTF.

Here the CDR3 reads CASSIGPADTEAFF. The chain uses TRBV11-3 and TRBJ1-1. This CDR3 has 14 residues. CDR1 and CDR2 from the germline V gene are SGHNT and YENEEA.

The V gene is TRBV12-3 or TRBV12-4, the J gene TRBJ2-1; the D call of TRBD1 rests on TCRdb alone, since no DNA is present to check it. This CDR3 spans 12 amino acids. The CDR3 is CASTGGYNEQFF.

This chain connects TRBV7-9 to TRBJ2-7; TCRdb calls TRBD1, which cannot be checked without DNA. Per the germline V gene, CDR1 is SEHNR and CDR2 is FQNEAQ (reference sequence). The CDR3 has 15 amino acids. CDR3 residues: CASSPSLSPGYEQYF.

The V and J genes are TRBV7-2 and TRBJ2-3. The germline V gene has CDR1 SGHTA and CDR2 FQGNSA. The CDR3 is made up of 12 amino acids. CDR3 residues: CASSFAGPELYF.

The rearrangement uses TRBV7-9 and TRBJ2-7; the TCRdb D gene call, TRBD1, has no DNA to confirm it. Germline lookup yields CDR1 SEHNR and CDR2 FQNEAQ (reference sequence). This CDR3 has 15 residues. The CDR3 sequence: CASSPRTRNPREQYF.

This sequence joins TRBV15 and TRBJ2-2; no DNA is available, so the TRBD1 call from TCRdb remains unchecked. Germline V gene sequence: CDR1 LNHNV, CDR2 YYDKDF (reference sequence). The CDR3 runs to 17 residues. CDR3 protein: CATSRGSGALNTGELFF.

The chain carries TRBV18 and TRBJ1-2. CDR1 and CDR2 from the germline V gene are KGHSH and LQKENI. The CDR3 runs 13 residues. CDR3 sequence reads: CASSPPAPSGYTF.

The chain has TRBV7-2 and TRBJ2-7; the D call of TRBD2 rests on TCRdb alone, since no DNA is present to check it. Germline-derived CDR1 and CDR2 are SGHTA and FQGNSA. The CDR3 is made up of 15 amino acids. The CDR3 protein is CASSPKSGTPREQYF. Full variable domain (outside the CDR3, taken from reference TRBV7-2 and TRBJ2-7): GAGVSQSPSNKVTEKGKDVELRCDPISGHTALYWYRQSLGQGLEFLIYFQGNSAPDKSGLPSDRFSAERTGGSVSTLTIQRTQQEDSAVYLCASSPKSGTPREQYFGPGTRLTVT.

V usage is TRBV5-1 and J usage is TRBJ2-3; TCRdb indicates TRBD1, and absent DNA this call remains unverified. The CDR3 spans 14 residues. Germline assignment: CDR1 SGHRS and CDR2 YFSETQ. CDR3 residues: CASSFGQGADTQYF.

The chain has TRBV5-1 and TRBJ1-1. The CDR3 sequence is 13 residues long. In germline, CDR1 is SGHRS, CDR2 YFSETQ. The CDR3 sequence is CASSLGSRTEAFF.

The chain is built from TRBV20-1 and TRBJ2-2. This CDR3 region has 11 residues. Germline V gene sequence: CDR1 DFQATT, CDR2 SNEGSKA (reference sequence). The CDR3: CSAKGAGELFF.